These 27 T cell receptor beta chains were all obtained from the same sample, sequenced in a study of shared clonotypes between healthy human individuals. Terminally differentiated effector memory CD45RA+ cells were excluded by CCR7 positive selection of CD45RO-negative cells. Only in-frame clones appear in the TCRdb table, and some are missing; sequencing was by immunoSEQ multiplex PCR. The data contain more than 600,000 clones, approximately 90% of them singletons. Sample: naive CD8+ T cells sorted from blood. These receptors originate from a man aged 25-45 years in good health.

The table lists this clone with a count of one. This sequence joins TRBV11-3 and TRBJ2-1; 9 bases line up with TRBD2. Germline V gene data show CDR1 as SGHNT and CDR2 as YENEEA. Losses at the gene ends were 5 bases for V and 8 bases for J; bases not matched to a gene: 10. The CDR3 covers 15 residues. CDR3 protein: CASSLSSGSGYEQFF. The CDR3 DNA is TGTGCCAGCAGCCTGAGTAGCGGGAGTGGCTATGAGCAGTTCTTC.

This clone is a singleton in its sample. J is TRBJ1-1 and V is TRBV19; a weak D match, TRBD1 (6 bases). Germline V gene sequence: CDR1 LNHDA, CDR2 SQIVND (reference sequence). The ends were cut back, 7 bases at V and 4 bases at J, with 13 bases in the middle. This CDR3 is 13 amino acids long. The CDR3 region has the DNA TGTGCCAGTACACAGGGTTCTGGCACTGAAGCTTTCTTT. Translated: CASTQGSGTEAFF.

This chain connects TRBV7-9 to TRBJ2-7; D is possibly TRBD1 or TRBD2 (5 bases each). CDR3 length: 13 residues. Per the germline V gene, CDR1 is SEHNR and CDR2 is FQNEAQ (reference sequence). Deletions cut 6 bases from V and 2 bases from J, with 11 bases between. CDR3 in amino acids: CASRPRGAYEQYF. CDR3 coding DNA: TGTGCCAGCAGACCTAGGGGAGCCTACGAGCAGTACTTC.

The chain carries TRBV29-1 and TRBJ1-3; TRBD1 matches 7 bases. Germline V gene lookup returns CDR1 SQVTM and CDR2 ANQGSEA. The junction had 9 bases not matched to a gene; V was cut back by 1 base and J by 0 bases. The CDR3 consists of 17 residues. CDR3 in amino acids: CSVEGDRQDVSGNTIYF. In DNA, the CDR3 is TGCAGCGTTGAAGGGGACAGACAAGATGTCTCTGGAAACACCATATATTTT.

The V and J genes are TRBV9 and TRBJ2-1; 7 bases match TRBD2. The CDR3 spans 12 residues. Germline lookup yields CDR1 SGDLS and CDR2 YYNGEE. Unmatched junction bases numbered 5, after V lost 10 bases and J lost 4 bases. The CDR3 DNA follows: TGTGCCGCAGGGCGGGGGTACAATGAGCAGTTCTTC. Protein sequence: CAAGRGYNEQFF.

The chain couples TRBV5-6 to TRBJ2-2; tentatively, D is TRBD1 (6 bases). Trimming left V 4 bases short and J 6 bases short, with 10 bases between. From germline, CDR1 is SGHDT and CDR2 YYEEEE. The CDR3 has 13 amino acids. CDR3 sequence: CASSPWTAGELFF. DNA of the CDR3: TGTGCCAGCAGCCCCTGGACAGCCGGGGAGCTGTTTTTT.

The genes are TRBV7-9 and TRBJ2-6, with D tentatively TRBD1 (5 bases). Trimming pared 3 bases from V and 0 bases from J, leaving 18 bases between. The CDR3 totals 19 residues. Per the germline V gene, CDR1 is SEHNR and CDR2 is FQNEAQ (reference sequence). CDR3: CASSFIIGRVSSGANVLTF. CDR3 DNA: TGTGCCAGCAGCTTTATTATAGGCAGGGTCTCCTCTGGGGCCAACGTCCTGACTTTC.

J is TRBJ2-7 and V is TRBV30; D may be TRBD1 or TRBD2 (5 bases each). V dropped 8 bases and J dropped 0 bases, with 17 bases sitting between them. The V gene's germline CDR1 is GTSNPN and CDR2 SVGIG (reference sequence). The CDR3 extends over 14 amino acids. CDR3 nucleotides: TGTGCCCACTCCAGAGCGGACACCTCCTACGAGCAGTACTTC. Protein sequence: CAHSRADTSYEQYF.

The chain links TRBV5-1 to TRBJ2-7; tentatively, D is TRBD2 (6 bases). V was trimmed by 4 bases and J by 2 bases, leaving 16 bases between them. The length of the CDR3 is 15 residues. The germline V gene has CDR1 SGHRS and CDR2 YFSETQ. CDR3 sequence: CASSGDGGRTYEQYF. Written as DNA, the CDR3 is TGCGCCAGCAGCGGGGACGGGGGACGAACCTACGAGCAGTACTTC.

The chain joins TRBV7-2 to TRBJ2-1; D is unresolved. The CDR3 contains 15 residues. V shed 3 bases and J shed 0 bases, with 9 bases lying between them. The germline V gene has CDR1 SGHTA and CDR2 FQGNSA. CDR3 sequence: CASSLTPSSYNEQFF. CDR3 in DNA: TGTGCCAGCAGCTTGACCCCGAGCTCCTACAATGAGCAGTTCTTC. Together with reference TRBV7-2 and TRBJ2-1, the CDR3 gives the full variable domain: GAGVSQSPSNKVTEKGKDVELRCDPISGHTALYWYRQSLGQGLEFLIYFQGNSAPDKSGLPSDRFSAERTGGSVSTLTIQRTQQEDSAVYLCASSLTPSSYNEQFFGPGTRLTVL.

The V gene is TRBV28, the J gene TRBJ2-4; TRBD2 matches 8 bases. Unmatched junction bases numbered 7, after V lost 6 bases and J lost 6 bases. CDR3 length: 14 residues. From germline, CDR1 is MDHEN and CDR2 SYDVKM. The CDR3 sequence is CASRPASGLNIQYF. DNA of the CDR3: TGTGCCAGCAGGCCTGCTAGCGGGCTAAACATTCAGTACTTC.

V usage is TRBV29-1 and J usage is TRBJ1-2; TRBD1 matches at 12 bases. The CDR3 has 17 residues. The trim removed 2 bases at V and 1 base at J, leaving 8 bases unmatched. Germline assignment: CDR1 SQVTM and CDR2 ANQGSEA. This CDR3 is CSVELPGQGAFNYGYTF. The CDR3 DNA is TGCAGCGTTGAATTACCGGGACAGGGGGCTTTTAACTATGGCTACACCTTC.

The chain links TRBV2 to TRBJ1-5, with D possibly matching TRBD1 (5 bases). Trimming shortened V by 8 bases and J by 6 bases, and 14 bases separated the two germline ends. From germline, CDR1 is SNHLY and CDR2 FYNNEI. This CDR3 region has 13 residues. CDR3 in DNA: TGTGCCAGCGGGGAGTGGGGCGGTCAGCCCCAGCATTTT. Protein: CASGEWGGQPQHF.

The chain links TRBV5-6 to TRBJ2-7, with D possibly matching TRBD1 (5 bases). There are 14 residues in the CDR3. The V end lost 4 bases, the J end lost 0 bases, and 11 bases lay between the germline ends. The germline V gene has CDR1 SGHDT and CDR2 YYEEEE. As DNA, the CDR3 is TGTGCCAGCAGCCCATTTAGGGGCTCCTACGAGCAGTACTTC. This gives the protein CASSPFRGSYEQYF.

The CDR3 bases are TGTGCCAGCAGCTTAGATGGCGGGAGGGCCTTTAGCACAGATACGCAGTATTTT. This codes for CASSLDGGRAFSTDTQYF. V and J are TRBV7-2 and TRBJ2-3; 9 bases fit TRBD2. The junction had 8 bases not matched to a gene; V was cut back by 1 base and J by 0 bases. This CDR3 is built from 18 residues. Looked up from germline, CDR1 is SGHTA and CDR2 is FQGNSA.

The chain combines TRBV28 with TRBJ2-7; 8 bases match TRBD2. CDR1 and CDR2 from the germline V gene are MDHEN and SYDVKM. V lost 6 bases and J lost 4; bases outside the gene matches: 17. The CDR3 length is 17 residues. CDR3: CASSPLTSAGGKYEQYF. The CDR3 coding sequence is TGTGCCAGCAGCCCTCTTACTAGCGCGGGGGGAAAATACGAGCAGTACTTC.

The rearrangement uses TRBV7-9 and TRBJ2-5; no definite D call. In germline, CDR1 is SEHNR, CDR2 FQNEAQ (reference sequence). V was trimmed by 4 bases and J by 0 bases, leaving 9 bases between them. The CDR3 spans 14 residues. This CDR3 reads CASSSTEYQETQYF. CDR3 DNA sequence: TGTGCCAGCAGCTCCACTGAGTACCAAGAGACCCAGTACTTC.

The chain recombines TRBV2 with TRBJ2-5; D not resolved. This CDR3 is built from 13 residues. Germline V gene data show CDR1 as SNHLY and CDR2 as FYNNEI. V lost 5 bases, J lost 4 bases, and 11 bases lay in between. The CDR3 reads CASSPVDAETQYF. CDR3 in DNA: TGTGCCAGCAGTCCGGTGGACGCAGAGACCCAGTACTTC.

The chain carries TRBV15 and TRBJ2-1; perhaps D is TRBD1 or TRBD2 (5 bases each). V dropped 5 bases and J dropped 6 bases, with 14 bases sitting between them. The CDR3 contains 14 residues. Germline lookup yields CDR1 LNHNV and CDR2 YYDKDF (reference sequence). CDR3 amino acids: CATSPPLGTNEQFF. CDR3 nucleotide sequence: TGTGCCACCAGCCCCCCATTGGGGACCAATGAGCAGTTCTTC.

This sequence joins TRBV5-1 and TRBJ2-2; 7 positions match TRBD1. The CDR3 length is 16 residues. CDR1 is SGHRS and CDR2 is YFSETQ in the germline V gene. With V trimmed by 1 base and J by 4 bases, 7 bases remained unmatched. The CDR3 DNA reads TGCGCCAGCAGCTTGAGGGCAGGGGGTAGCACCGGGGAGCTGTTTTTT. Its protein is CASSLRAGGSTGELFF.

The V call is TRBV7-9, the J call TRBJ2-5, with D hard to call. The V end was cut by 1 base, the J end by 1 base, with 13 bases between. The germline V gene encodes CDR1 SEHNR and CDR2 FQNEAQ (reference sequence). The CDR3 spans 16 residues. DNA of the CDR3: TGTGCCAGCAGCTTAGAAGGGCGGCCCTCCCAAGAGACCCAGTACTTC. Amino acids: CASSLEGRPSQETQYF.

CDR3 in DNA: TGTGCCAGCAGCTTATTGAATGAGCAGTTCTTC. As protein: CASSLLNEQFF. This chain links TRBV7-9 with TRBJ2-1, with D hard to call. CDR3 size: 11 residues. V was pared by 2 bases and J by 7 bases, with 3 bases between. Germline V gives CDR1 SEHNR, CDR2 FQNEAQ (reference sequence).

This chain joins TRBV28 and TRBJ2-1; D perhaps matches TRBD2 (5 bases). V was cut by 11 bases and J by 15 bases, with 14 bases left in between. Germline values: CDR1 MDHEN, CDR2 SYDVKM. This CDR3 is built from 9 residues. DNA of the CDR3: TGTGCCCTCGGGGAAACTGGGTTCTTC. Amino acid sequence: CALGETGFF.

The V call is TRBV30, the J call TRBJ2-7, with D unclear. V dropped 2 bases and J dropped 2 bases, with 10 bases sitting between them. CDR3 size: 13 residues. Germline V lookup: CDR1 GTSNPN, CDR2 SVGIG (reference sequence). This chain's CDR3 is CAWSRITPYEQYF. Here the CDR3 DNA reads TGTGCCTGGAGTCGGATAACACCCTACGAGCAGTACTTC.

The chain carries TRBV27 and TRBJ2-7; 8 bases agree with TRBD2. The V and J ends lost 2 bases and 0 bases, in that order; junction bases with no gene match: 9. This CDR3 region has 17 residues. Germline V gene data show CDR1 as MNHEY and CDR2 as SMNVEV (reference sequence). As DNA, the CDR3 is TGTGCCAGCAGTTTAACTAGCGGAGGTTCTTTCTCCTACGAGCAGTACTTC. It is translated as CASSLTSGGSFSYEQYF.

The genes are TRBV29-1 and TRBJ2-5; no clear D gene. V was shortened by 2 bases and J by 1 base, with 14 bases between the two germline ends. The CDR3 length is 15 residues. Germline CDR1 is SQVTM and CDR2 is ANQGSEA. In DNA form, the CDR3 reads TGCAGCGTTGAATACATGGGGAACATCCAAGAGACCCAGTACTTC. Its translation is CSVEYMGNIQETQYF.

This chain connects TRBV14 to TRBJ2-7; D is possibly TRBD2 (6 bases). V lost 0 bases and J lost 2, with 14 bases in between. Germline assignment: CDR1 SGHDN and CDR2 FVKESK. The CDR3 sequence is 16 residues long. CDR3 coding DNA: TGTGCCAGCAGCCAAGAAACGACCGGGGGAGCCTACGAGCAGTACTTC. It translates to CASSQETTGGAYEQYF.